A selection of T cell receptor beta chains follows, all from one sample in a study of cytomegalovirus exposure and HLA in healthy donors. The method was immunoSEQ multiplex PCR; TCRdb's version includes in-frame clones alone and lacks a portion of them. The data show tens of thousands of clones, with over 65% seen just once and around 3.2% held by the top ten. Material for sequencing was PBMCs. These receptor sequences come from a man aged 50-59 years in good health and CMV-seropositive. CDR3s include the opening cysteine and the closing phenylalanine or tryptophan. A D gene is named only where the DNA matches it firmly.

TRBJ2-4 12 TRBV30 - CAWNLAKNIQYF
TRBJ2-2 13 TRBV5-1 - CASFSVNTGELFF
TRBJ1-6 16 TRBV4-1 - CASSLEPDRNNSPLHF
TRBJ2-1 16 TRBV4-1 - CASSQAGGIKNNEQFF
TRBJ2-5 14 TRBV15 - CATSRTEPQETQYF
TRBJ2-1 16 TRBV2 TRBD2 CASRDPRGGTYNEQFF
TRBJ2-7 14 TRBV2 TRBD2 CASSGASGSGEQYF
TRBJ2-7 16 TRBV18 TRBD1 CASSPPHGTGRREQYF
TRBJ2-1 16 TRBV7-9 - CSSSPTTLASYNEQFF
TRBJ2-1 17 TRBV4-2 - CASSLSYSAETGNEQFF
TRBJ2-1 15 TRBV5-5 - CASSFFSGVWNEQFF
TRBJ2-6 18 TRBV19 - CASRSYGGEGAGANVLTF